In its sample, the clone carrying this T cell receptor (beta chain) was seen many times. This sample was taken from a study of T cell repertoires in cytomegalovirus infection. TCRdb reanalysed the reads using MiXCR and keeps one entry per CDR3 protein. The repertoire includes about 130,000 distinct CDR3 sequences, about 10% of them detected once, and roughly 9.1% sits in the top ten. Germline loops: CDR1 SGHTA, CDR2 FQGNSA. The CDR3 extends over 11 amino acids. Trimming removed 9 bases at V and 4 bases at J, with 7 bases between. The sequence was collected from a human donor in good health (CMV status not recorded). Some clones in this sample may be carry-over from other donors' samples. The specimen sequenced was PBMCs. V gene TRBV7-2 combines with J gene TRBJ2-1; D possibly corresponds to TRBD2 (6 bases). In DNA form, the CDR3 reads TGTGCCAGTCGGGGGTACAATGAGCAGTTCTTC. This codes for CASRGYNEQFF.